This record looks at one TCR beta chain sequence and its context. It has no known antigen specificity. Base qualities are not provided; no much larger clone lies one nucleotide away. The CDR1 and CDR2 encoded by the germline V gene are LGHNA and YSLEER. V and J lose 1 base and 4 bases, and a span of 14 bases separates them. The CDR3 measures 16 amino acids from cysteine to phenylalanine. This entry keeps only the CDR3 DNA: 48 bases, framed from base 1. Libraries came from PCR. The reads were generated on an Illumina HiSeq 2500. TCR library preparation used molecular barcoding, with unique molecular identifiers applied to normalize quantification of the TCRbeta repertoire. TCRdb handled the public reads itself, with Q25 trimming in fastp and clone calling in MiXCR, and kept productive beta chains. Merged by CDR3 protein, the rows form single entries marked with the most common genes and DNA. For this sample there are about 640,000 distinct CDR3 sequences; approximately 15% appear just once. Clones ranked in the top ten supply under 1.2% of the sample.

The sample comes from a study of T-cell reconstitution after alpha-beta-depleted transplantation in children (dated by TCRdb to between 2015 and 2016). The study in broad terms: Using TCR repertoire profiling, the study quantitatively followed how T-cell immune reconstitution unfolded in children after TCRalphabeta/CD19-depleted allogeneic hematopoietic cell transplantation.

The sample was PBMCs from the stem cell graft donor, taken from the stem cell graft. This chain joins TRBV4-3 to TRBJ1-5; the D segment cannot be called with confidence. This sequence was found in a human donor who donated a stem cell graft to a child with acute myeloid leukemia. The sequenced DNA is TGCGCCAGCAGCCAAGGGGGTTTCGGGATTAATCAGCCCCAGCATTTT. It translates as CASSQGGFGINQPQHF.